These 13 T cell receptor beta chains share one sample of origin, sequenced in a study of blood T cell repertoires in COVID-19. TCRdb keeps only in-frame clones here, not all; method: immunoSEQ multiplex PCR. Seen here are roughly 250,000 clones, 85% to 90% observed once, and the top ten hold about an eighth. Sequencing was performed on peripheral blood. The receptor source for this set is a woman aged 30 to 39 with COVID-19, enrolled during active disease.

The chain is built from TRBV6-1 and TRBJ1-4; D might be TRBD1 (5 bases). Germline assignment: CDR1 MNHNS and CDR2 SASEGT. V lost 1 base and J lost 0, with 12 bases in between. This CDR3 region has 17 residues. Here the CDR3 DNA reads TGTGCCAGCAGTGAAGTAGCGGGACCCTCAACTAATGAAAAACTGTTTTTT. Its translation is CASSEVAGPSTNEKLFF.

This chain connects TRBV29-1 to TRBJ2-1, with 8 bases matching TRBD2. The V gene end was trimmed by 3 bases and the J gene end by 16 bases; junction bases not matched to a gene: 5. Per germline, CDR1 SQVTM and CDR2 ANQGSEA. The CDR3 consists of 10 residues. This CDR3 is CSVEREERFF. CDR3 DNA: TGCAGCGTTGAGCGGGAGGAGCGATTCTTC.

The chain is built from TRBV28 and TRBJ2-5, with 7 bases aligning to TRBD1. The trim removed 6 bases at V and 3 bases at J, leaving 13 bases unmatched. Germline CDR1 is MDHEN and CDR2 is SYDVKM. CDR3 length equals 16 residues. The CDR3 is CASSTFGQEPKETQYF. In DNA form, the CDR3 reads TGTGCCAGCAGCACCTTCGGACAGGAACCGAAAGAGACCCAGTACTTC.

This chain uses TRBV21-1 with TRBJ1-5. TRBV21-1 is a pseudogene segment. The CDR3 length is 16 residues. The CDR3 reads CASSPERPPNVQPQHF. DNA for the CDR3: TGTGCCAGCAGCCCCGAGAGGCCCCCGAACGTCCAGCCCCAGCATTTT.

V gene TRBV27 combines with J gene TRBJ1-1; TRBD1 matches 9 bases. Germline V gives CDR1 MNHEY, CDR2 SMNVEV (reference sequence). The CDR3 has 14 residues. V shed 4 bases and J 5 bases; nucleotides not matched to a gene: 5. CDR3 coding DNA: TGTGCCAGCAGTTCGACAGGGGGTTGGACTGAAGCTTTCTTT. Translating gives CASSSTGGWTEAFF.

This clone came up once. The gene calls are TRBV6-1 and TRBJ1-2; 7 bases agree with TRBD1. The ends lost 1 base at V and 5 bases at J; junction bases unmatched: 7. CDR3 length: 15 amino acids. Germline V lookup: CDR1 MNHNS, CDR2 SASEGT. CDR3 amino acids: CASSEGRGPSYGYTF. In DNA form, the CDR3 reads TGTGCCAGCAGTGAAGGGAGGGGGCCCTCATATGGCTACACCTTC.

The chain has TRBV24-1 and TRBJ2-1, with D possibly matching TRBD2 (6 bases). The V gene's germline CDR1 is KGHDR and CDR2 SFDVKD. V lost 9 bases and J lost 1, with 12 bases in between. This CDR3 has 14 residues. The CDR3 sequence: CATGESGSYNEQFF. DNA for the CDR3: TGTGCCACCGGCGAAAGCGGGTCCTACAATGAGCAGTTCTTC.

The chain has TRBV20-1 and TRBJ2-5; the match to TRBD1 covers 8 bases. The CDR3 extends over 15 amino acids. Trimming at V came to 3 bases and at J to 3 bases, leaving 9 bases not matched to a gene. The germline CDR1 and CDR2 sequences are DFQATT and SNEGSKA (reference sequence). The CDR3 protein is CSASQFGTGEETQYF. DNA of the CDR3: TGCAGTGCTAGTCAGTTCGGGACAGGAGAAGAGACCCAGTACTTC.

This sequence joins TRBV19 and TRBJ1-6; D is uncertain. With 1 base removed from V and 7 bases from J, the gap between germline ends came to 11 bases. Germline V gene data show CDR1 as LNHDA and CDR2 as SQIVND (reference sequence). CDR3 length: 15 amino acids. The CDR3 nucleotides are TGTGCCAGTAGTATAGGCTACGGACTAAATTCACCCCTCCACTTT. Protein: CASSIGYGLNSPLHF.

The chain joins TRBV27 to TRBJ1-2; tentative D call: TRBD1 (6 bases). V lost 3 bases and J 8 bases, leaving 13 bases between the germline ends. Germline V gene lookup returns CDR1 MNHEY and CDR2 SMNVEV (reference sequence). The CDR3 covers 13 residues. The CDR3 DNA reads TGTGCCAGCAGTTTCGTCGGGGGGCTCGGCTACACCTTC. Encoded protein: CASSFVGGLGYTF.

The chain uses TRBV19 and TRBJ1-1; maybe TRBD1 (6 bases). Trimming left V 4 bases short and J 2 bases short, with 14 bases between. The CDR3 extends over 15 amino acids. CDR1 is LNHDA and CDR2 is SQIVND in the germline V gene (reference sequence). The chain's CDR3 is CASSRRGGLNTEAFF. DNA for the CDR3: TGTGCCAGTAGTAGGAGGGGGGGCCTAAACACTGAAGCTTTCTTT.

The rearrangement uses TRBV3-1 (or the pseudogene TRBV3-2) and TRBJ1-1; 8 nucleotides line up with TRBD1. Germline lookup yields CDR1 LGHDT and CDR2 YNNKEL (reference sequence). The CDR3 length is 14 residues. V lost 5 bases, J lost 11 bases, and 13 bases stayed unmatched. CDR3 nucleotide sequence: TGTGCCAGCAGCTACTTAACTCGGACAGGGATGGCTTTCTTT. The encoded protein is CASSYLTRTGMAFF.

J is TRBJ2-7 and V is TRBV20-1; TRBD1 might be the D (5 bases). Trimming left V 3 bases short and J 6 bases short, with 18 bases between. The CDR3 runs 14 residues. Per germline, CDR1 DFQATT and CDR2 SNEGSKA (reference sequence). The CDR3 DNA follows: TGCAGTGCTAGTCGTGGGGCTGGGTTTCGCGAGCAGTACTTC. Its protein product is CSASRGAGFREQYF.